This T cell receptor (beta chain) was recorded in a study of blood T cell repertoires in COVID-19. Study context: Acute and convalescent COVID-19 samples came from the United States, Italy and Spain. T cells, B-cell-depleted T cells, or PBMCs supplied cDNA or gDNA.

Original analysis: Amplification of reference gene primers was used by the study to estimate nucleated cell counts. Sequencing was performed with immunoSEQ multiplex PCR; in TCRdb, only in-frame clones are kept and a portion is missing. From that table come the V and J calls and clone size; the DNA was used to work out D and trimming. Here the sample spans over 90,000 clones, approximately 84% being singletons. Germline V lookup: CDR1 SGDLS, CDR2 YYNGEE. The CDR3 covers 13 residues. V was pared by 4 bases and J by 5 bases, with 12 bases between. The chain employs TRBV9 and TRBJ1-1; D is perhaps TRBD1 (6 bases). The sequencing input was peripheral blood. The sequence came from an elderly man with active or convalescent COVID-19. In nucleotides, the CDR3 is TGTGCCAGCAGCCTATTCAGGGGTACTGAAGCTTTCTTT. Its protein is CASSLFRGTEAFF.